A single sample gave rise to the 10 T cell receptor beta chains below, sequenced in a study of T-cell memory formation after mild COVID-19. TCRdb independently ran MiXCR on the 5' RACE reads; one entry per CDR3 protein. The table has 200,000 or so distinct CDR3 sequences, roughly 17% seen once; the top ten hold about 2.1%. The sample consisted of PBMCs or a T cell subset sorted from them (not recorded which). These receptors were taken from an adult woman who had mild COVID-19 (a few samples of this study predate the infection). Cell type and time point are not known.

The CDR3 DNA follows: TGTGCCAGCAATCTGGGACAATGGAGCTCCTACGAGCAGTACTTC. It encodes CASNLGQWSSYEQYF. This rearrangement joins TRBV6-6 to TRBJ2-7, with D perhaps matching TRBD1 (6 bases). Deletions cut 7 bases from V and 0 bases from J, with 16 bases between. Germline V gene sequence: CDR1 MNHNY, CDR2 SVGAGI (reference sequence). The CDR3 has 15 amino acids.

In its sample, this clonotype was seen a few times. This chain uses TRBV11-2 with TRBJ1-4; no firm D call. Trimming shortened V by 1 base and J by 7 bases, and 7 bases separated the two germline ends. Germline V gives CDR1 SGHAT, CDR2 FQNNGV. This CDR3 is 13 amino acids long. The DNA of the CDR3 is TGTGCCAGCAGCTTAGTGGTTCGTGAAAAACTGTTTTTT. Translated, it gives CASSLVVREKLFF.

The CDR3 sequence: CASSQESGRTEAFF. CDR3 nucleotide sequence: TGTGCCAGCAGCCAAGAGTCCGGACGCACTGAAGCTTTCTTT. J is TRBJ1-1 and V is TRBV3-1; D is unclear. The CDR3 has 14 residues. Germline CDR1 and CDR2: LGHDT and YNNKEL (reference sequence). The V end was cut by 0 bases, the J end by 4 bases, with 9 bases between.

The chain couples TRBV6-5 to TRBJ1-2, with TRBD1 as a possible D gene (6 bases). Trimming took 5 bases from V and 5 from J, leaving 18 bases between them. Germline loops: CDR1 MNHEY, CDR2 SVGAGI. This CDR3 region has 15 residues. CDR3 sequence reads: CASSVGGGAVYGYTF. DNA for the CDR3: TGTGCCAGCAGTGTCGGGGGGGGGGCGGTTTATGGCTACACCTTC.

The rearrangement uses TRBV7-2 and TRBJ2-7; 8 positions match TRBD1. CDR1 is SGHTA and CDR2 is FQGNSA in the germline V gene. Trimming took 2 bases from V and 6 from J; bases not matched to a gene: 9. This CDR3 has 15 residues. The DNA for the CDR3 is TGTGCCAGCAGCTTAAGTTCAGGGGGCTCGGTCGAGCAGTACTTC. The encoded protein is CASSLSSGGSVEQYF.

This clonotype was found a few times. CDR3 coding DNA: TGTGCCAGCAGCCAACGGGACAGGGGCTCCTACGAGCAGTACTTC. Translation gives CASSQRDRGSYEQYF. The chain uses TRBV6-5 and TRBJ2-7; 10 bases are a match to TRBD1. CDR1 is MNHEY, CDR2 SVGAGI, per germline. With 6 bases clipped from V and 0 bases from J, the junction kept 5 bases outside the gene matches. This CDR3 has 15 residues.

The genes are TRBV2 and TRBJ2-2; no clear D. The V gene's germline CDR1 is SNHLY and CDR2 FYNNEI. V lost 2 bases and J lost 1, with 5 bases in between. CDR3 length: 14 residues. The CDR3 coding sequence is TGTGCCAGCAGTGAACTAAAGAACACCGGGGAGCTGTTTTTT. Residues: CASSELKNTGELFF.

J is TRBJ2-5 and V is TRBV2, with a tentative D call TRBD1 (6 bases). Trimming removed 6 bases from V and 2 bases from J, with 13 bases in between. The CDR3 runs 14 residues. The V gene's germline CDR1 is SNHLY and CDR2 FYNNEI. In DNA form, the CDR3 reads TGTGCCAGCAGCCGGGTGGGGGCACAAGAGACCCAGTACTTC. The encoded protein is CASSRVGAQETQYF.

The DNA of the CDR3 is TGCGCCAGCAGCCAGGGACGCAGTAATGAAAAACTGTTTTTT. Encoded protein: CASSQGRSNEKLFF. This sequence joins TRBV5-1 and TRBJ1-4, with D possibly TRBD1 on 5 matching bases. Trimming stripped 4 bases from V and 4 bases from J, with 11 bases between. The CDR3 loop spans 14 amino acids. Germline CDR1 and CDR2: SGHRS and YFSETQ.

In this sample, this clonotype turned up many times. The chain has TRBV7-2 and TRBJ2-3, with D tentatively TRBD2 (5 bases). V was shortened by 4 bases and J by 0 bases, with 17 bases between the two germline ends. Looked up from germline, CDR1 is SGHTA and CDR2 is FQGNSA. This CDR3 comprises 17 residues. CDR3 sequence reads: CASSSQGLLRSTDTQYF. The CDR3 DNA is TGTGCCAGCAGCTCACAAGGACTTCTTCGGAGCACAGATACGCAGTATTTT.